This is a list of T cell receptor beta chains from one sample in a study of shared clonotypes between healthy human individuals. Profiling relied on immunoSEQ multiplex PCR, and the TCRdb table lists in-frame clones only, not all of them. The repertoire holds some 1 million clones, with about 80% as singletons. The sequenced sample consisted of memory CD4+ T cells sorted from blood. These receptors were obtained from a man aged 18-30 years in good health. CDR3s include the opening cysteine and the closing phenylalanine or tryptophan. Fields, in order: J gene, D gene, V gene, CDR3 protein. The D gene is left open where the match is weak.

J: TRBJ2-2
D: .
V: TRBV5-1
CDR3: CASSLDGSNTGELFF

J: TRBJ2-7
D: .
V: TRBV2
CDR3: CASSTRGAAEQYF

J: TRBJ1-2
D: TRBD1
V: TRBV6-1
CDR3: CASSEDRVSYGYTF

J: TRBJ2-5
D: .
V: TRBV10-3
CDR3: CAISRVYQETQYF

J: TRBJ1-5
D: TRBD1
V: TRBV6-1
CDR3: CASIFRQGIQPQHF

J: TRBJ1-5
D: TRBD1
V: TRBV4-1
CDR3: CASSPGTGNQPQHF

J: TRBJ1-4
D: .
V: TRBV6-5
CDR3: CASSYLGGKKEKLFF

J: TRBJ1-1
D: TRBD1
V: TRBV7-9
CDR3: CASTPAGGTEAFF

J: TRBJ1-5
D: .
V: TRBV2
CDR3: CASRKDLSNQPQHF

J: TRBJ2-1
D: TRBD2
V: TRBV6-5
CDR3: CASSYGTSGGLEQFF

J: TRBJ2-7
D: TRBD1
V: TRBV2
CDR3: CASQTRDRLSEQYF

J: TRBJ2-1
D: TRBD2
V: TRBV7-9
CDR3: CASSFTSGGYNEQFF

J: TRBJ2-7
D: .
V: TRBV28
CDR3: CASVNAGLLSYEQYF

J: TRBJ2-1
D: TRBD2
V: TRBV30
CDR3: CAWTTSGRANEQFF

J: TRBJ1-1
D: .
V: TRBV27
CDR3: CASTSMEVRGGNTEAFF

J: TRBJ2-7
D: .
V: TRBV5-6
CDR3: CASSFFQGSGSYEQYF

J: TRBJ2-3
D: .
V: TRBV5-1
CDR3: CASSSLETDTQYF

J: TRBJ2-3
D: .
V: TRBV18
CDR3: CASSPPGRRFTDTQYF

J: TRBJ2-7
D: .
V: TRBV5-1
CDR3: CASSSSLSYEQYF

J: TRBJ1-5
D: TRBD1
V: TRBV2
CDR3: CASHQGAEPQHF

J: TRBJ1-2
D: .
V: TRBV28
CDR3: CASRLINTYGYTF

J: TRBJ2-5
D: TRBD2
V: TRBV9
CDR3: CASSVGVLAGDMETQYF

J: TRBJ1-2
D: .
V: TRBV6-5
CDR3: CASRSPGSSNYGYTF

J: TRBJ2-5
D: .
V: TRBV28
CDR3: CASSLLEQETQYF

J: TRBJ2-2
D: .
V: TRBV7-8
CDR3: CASSPRQAGTGELFF

J: TRBJ1-6
D: .
V: TRBV14
CDR3: CASSQETANSPLHF

J: TRBJ2-3
D: TRBD2
V: TRBV5-1
CDR3: CASSPGNKLAADTQYF

J: TRBJ2-3
D: .
V: TRBV10-2
CDR3: CASRQGLADTQYF

J: TRBJ2-1
D: .
V: TRBV2
CDR3: CASNILKYNEQFF

J: TRBJ1-5
D: .
V: TRBV7-9
CDR3: CASSLINQPQHF

J: TRBJ1-2
D: .
V: TRBV7-2
CDR3: CASYSQTNYGYTF

J: TRBJ1-4
D: .
V: TRBV10-3
CDR3: CAISEGGVGEKLFF

J: TRBJ2-1
D: .
V: TRBV5-1
CDR3: CASSLAGAPYEQFF

J: TRBJ2-3
D: TRBD2
V: TRBV4-2
CDR3: CASSQDPPRGTSGIGGETDTQYF

J: TRBJ2-7
D: .
V: TRBV4-1
CDR3: CASSPTMARGGEQYF

J: TRBJ2-3
D: TRBD2
V: TRBV28
CDR3: CASERGGGTDTQYF

J: TRBJ2-5
D: .
V: TRBV7-2
CDR3: CASSLGPGTKKETQYF

J: TRBJ1-2
D: .
V: TRBV28
CDR3: CASSLGPSHGYTF

J: TRBJ2-2
D: .
V: TRBV9
CDR3: CASSVQGYAGELFF

J: TRBJ2-1
D: TRBD2
V: TRBV4-3
CDR3: CASSPGTSANNEQFF

J: TRBJ1-1
D: TRBD1
V: TRBV9
CDR3: CASSVGGTGGLAFF